Listed here is a single T cell receptor beta chain. The source of the sample is a study of blood T cell repertoires in COVID-19. Turning to the study itself: COVID-19 samples from acute and convalescent phases originated in the United States, Italy and Spain.

Source study methods: Using reference gene primer amplification, nucleated cell counts were estimated. Profiling relied on immunoSEQ multiplex PCR, and the TCRdb table lists in-frame clones only, not all of them. From that table come the V and J calls and clone size; the DNA was used to work out D and trimming. The sample has almost 350,000 clones; approximately 91% are singletons. Trimming left V 4 bases short and J 2 bases short, with 20 bases between. The germline V gene has CDR1 SEHNR and CDR2 FQNEAQ (reference sequence). The CDR3 has 17 residues. The material sequenced was PBMCs or T cells enriched from blood (not recorded which). This chain connects TRBV7-9 to TRBJ1-1, with no clear D. This receptor was obtained from a woman younger than 45 who had been exposed to COVID-19. The CDR3 reads CASSSFISDWSNTEAFF. The CDR3 DNA sequence: TGTGCCAGCAGCTCGTTCATCTCGGATTGGAGTAACACTGAAGCTTTCTTT.